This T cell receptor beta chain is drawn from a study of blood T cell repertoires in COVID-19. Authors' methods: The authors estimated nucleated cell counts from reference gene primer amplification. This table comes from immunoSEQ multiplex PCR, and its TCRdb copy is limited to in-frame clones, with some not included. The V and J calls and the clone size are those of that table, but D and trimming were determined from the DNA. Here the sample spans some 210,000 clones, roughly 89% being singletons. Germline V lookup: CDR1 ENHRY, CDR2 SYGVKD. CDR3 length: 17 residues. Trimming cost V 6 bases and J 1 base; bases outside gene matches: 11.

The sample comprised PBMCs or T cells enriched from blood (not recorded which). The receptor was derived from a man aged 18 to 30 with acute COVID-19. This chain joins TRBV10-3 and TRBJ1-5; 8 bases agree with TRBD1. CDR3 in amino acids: CAISPGSNRGSNQPQHF. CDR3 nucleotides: TGTGCCATCAGCCCAGGCTCTAACAGGGGGAGCAATCAGCCCCAGCATTTT.